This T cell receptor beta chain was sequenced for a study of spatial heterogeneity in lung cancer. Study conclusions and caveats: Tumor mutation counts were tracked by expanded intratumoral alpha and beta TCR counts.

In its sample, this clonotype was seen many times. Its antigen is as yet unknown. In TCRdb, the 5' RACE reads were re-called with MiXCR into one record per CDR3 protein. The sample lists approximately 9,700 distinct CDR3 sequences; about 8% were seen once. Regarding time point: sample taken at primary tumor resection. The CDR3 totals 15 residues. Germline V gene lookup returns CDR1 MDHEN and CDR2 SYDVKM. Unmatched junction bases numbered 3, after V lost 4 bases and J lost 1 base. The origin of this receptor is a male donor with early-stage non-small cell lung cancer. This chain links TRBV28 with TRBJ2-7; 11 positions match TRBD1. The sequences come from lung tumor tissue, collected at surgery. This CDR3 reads CASSSGTGGSYEQYF. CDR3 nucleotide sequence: TGTGCCAGCAGTTCCGGGACAGGGGGTTCCTACGAGCAGTACTTC.